Following are 10 T cell receptor beta chains from one sample sequenced in a study of T cell repertoires in cytomegalovirus infection (dated by TCRdb to the late 2010s). These receptors' antigens are unknown. The treatment or condition label corresponds to: in vitro stimulation with specific CMV peptide epitopes to enrich CMV-specific T cells. Sequencer: Illumina HiSeq 1500. TCRdb trimmed the raw reads at Q25, called clones with MiXCR and kept productive beta chains. Rows with one shared CDR3 protein collapse into an entry with the most common genes and DNA. A total of fewer than 200,000 distinct CDR3 sequences appear in this sample, about a fifth of them only once. The ten largest clones add up to 20% to 30% of the sample. The specimen was CD8+ T cells from cultured PBMCs, collected from culture after CMV antigen stimulation. These receptors were collected from a human donor in good health (CMV status not recorded). Some clones in this sample may be carry-over from other donors' samples.

With regard to this clonotype: Just one base apart from a much larger clone, this may be a read error. The CDR3 does not end in the conserved phenylalanine or tryptophan, so this is likely a read error. The chain links TRBV4-3 to TRBJ1-4; 9 bases are shared with TRBD1. This CDR3 spans 17 amino acids. Per the germline V gene, CDR1 is LGHNA and CDR2 is YSLEER. Trimming cost V 1 base and J 0 bases; bases outside gene matches: 3. The CDR3 here is CASSQGGQGATNEKLFL. CDR3 in DNA: TGCGCCAGCAGCCAAGGGGGACAGGGAGCAACTAATGAAAAACTGTTTCTT.

This chain uses TRBV7-2 with TRBJ1-1, with 7 bases aligning to TRBD1. Unmatched junction bases numbered 4, after V lost 0 bases and J lost 0 bases. The CDR3 is made up of 16 amino acids. The V gene's germline CDR1 is SGHTA and CDR2 FQGNSA. CDR3 residues: CASSLAGTGVNTEAFF. The CDR3 DNA reads as TGTGCCAGCAGCTTAGCAGGAACAGGGGTGAACACTGAAGCTTTCTTT. Using reference TRBV7-2 and TRBJ1-1 for the parts outside the CDR3, the full variable domain is GAGVSQSPSNKVTEKGKDVELRCDPISGHTALYWYRQSLGQGLEFLIYFQGNSAPDKSGLPSDRFSAERTGGSVSTLTIQRTQQEDSAVYLCASSLAGTGVNTEAFFGQGTRLTVV.

This chain's CDR3 is CASSLQGRVDEQYF. In DNA form, the CDR3 reads TGTGCCAGCAGCTTACAGGGAAGGGTAGACGAGCAGTACTTC. The V call is TRBV7-2, the J call TRBJ2-7; possible D gene TRBD1, 5 bases. Trimming removed 2 bases at V and 5 bases at J, with 13 bases between. The CDR3 loop spans 14 amino acids. Germline CDR1 and CDR2: SGHTA and FQGNSA.

This clonotype was counted at least ten times. The rearrangement uses TRBV7-8 and TRBJ2-1; tentative D call: TRBD1 (5 bases). V lost 2 bases and J 6 bases, leaving 14 bases between the germline ends. CDR1 is SGHVS and CDR2 is FQNEAQ in the germline V gene. The CDR3 spans 15 residues. Written as DNA, the CDR3 is TGTGCCAGCAGCTTAACGACAGAACAAACCAATGAGCAGTTCTTC. Protein: CASSLTTEQTNEQFF.

This chain connects TRBV7-6 to TRBJ2-1; D is tentatively TRBD1 or TRBD2 (5 bases each). This CDR3 has 13 residues. CDR1 SGHVS and CDR2 FNYEAQ come from the germline V gene. V gave up 10 bases and J gave up 8 bases, with 18 bases separating them. Written as DNA, the CDR3 is TGTGCCACCCTGGGGGATTCTATCGATGAGCAGTTCTTC. Its translation is CATLGDSIDEQFF.

In this sample, this clonotype turned up a few times. The chain is built from TRBV4-3 and TRBJ2-1; TRBD2 matches 13 bases. After removal of 6 bases from V and 7 bases from J, the junction contained 6 bases not matched to a gene. The CDR3 runs 15 residues. The germline CDR1 and CDR2 sequences are LGHNA and YSLEER. CDR3 amino acids: CASSVLAGGRNEQFF. CDR3 DNA: TGCGCCAGCAGTGTACTAGCGGGGGGGCGGAATGAGCAGTTCTTC.

This clonotype was counted only a few times. CDR3 sequence (DNA): TGTGCCAGCAGCTTAAGGGGGGGCCTACCTCAAGAGACCCAGTACTTC. Its translation: CASSLRGGLPQETQYF. The J gene is TRBJ2-5, the V gene TRBV11-2; a possible D gene is TRBD2 (7 bases). Trimming cost V 2 bases and J 2 bases, with 15 bases left between them. Germline CDR1 is SGHAT and CDR2 is FQNNGV. CDR3 length equals 16 residues.

The table lists this clonotype with a few counts. The chain recombines TRBV20-1 with TRBJ2-7; no reliable D call. The CDR3 totals 14 residues. Between the trimmed V and J ends, which lost 3 bases and 6 bases, there was a span of 18 bases. CDR1 is DFQATT, CDR2 SNEGSKA, per germline (reference sequence). CDR3 region: CSASLLMPAFEQYF. CDR3 nucleotide sequence: TGCAGTGCTAGCCTCCTCATGCCCGCTTTCGAGCAGTACTTC.

V is TRBV7-8 and J is TRBJ2-7; TRBD1 matches at 9 bases. Losses at the gene ends were 4 bases for V and 3 bases for J; bases not matched to a gene: 7. The CDR3 consists of 15 residues. Germline CDR1 SGHVS, CDR2 FQNEAQ. The CDR3 reads CASSSGTDRGYEQYF. In DNA, the CDR3 is TGTGCCAGCAGCTCAGGGACGGACAGGGGCTACGAGCAGTACTTC.

The V call is TRBV12-5, the J call TRBJ1-3; unclear D gene. V was trimmed by 5 bases and J by 3 bases, leaving 17 bases between them. This CDR3 has 16 residues. Germline V gene lookup returns CDR1 LGHNT and CDR2 FRNRAP. For the CDR3, the DNA is TGTGCTAGTGGTATCCCCGGTATTACGGGTGGAAACACCATATATTTT. This encodes CASGIPGITGGNTIYF.